The entry that follows covers one T cell receptor beta chain sequence. Antigen: not known. Just one base apart from a much larger clone, this may be a read error. TCRdb itself ran the 5' RACE reads through MiXCR, one entry per CDR3 protein. This table holds a few hundred thousand distinct CDR3 sequences, about 10% found once. After removal of 7 bases from V and 4 bases from J, the junction contained 4 bases not matched to a gene. This CDR3 is 13 amino acids long. CDR1 and CDR2 from the germline V gene are MNHEY and SMNVEV (reference sequence). This record comes from a study of CD8 T cells in ankylosing spondylitis. Broader study findings: Past research had described some motif variants in reactive arthritis synovial fluid and blood.

Sequencing was done on a sample of blood, either unsorted or a sorted T cell fraction (not recorded which). V gene TRBV27 combines with J gene TRBJ1-1, with TRBD1 identical over 9 bases. This clonotype originated in a male donor with ankylosing spondylitis or in good health (not recorded which). The CDR3, as DNA: TGTGCCAGCAATTGGGACAGGGCCACTGAAGCTTTCTTT. Its translation is CASNWDRATEAFF.